The rows below give T cell receptor beta chains drawn from one sample of a study of OX40 agonist ivuxolimab in advanced cancers. TCRdb's table, derived via immunoSEQ multiplex PCR, lists solely in-frame clones and lacks some. The repertoire holds 50,000 to 65,000 clones, with 82% as singletons. The sequencing used CD4+ or CD8+ T cells sorted from blood, collected in a trial of the OX40 agonist ivuxolimab. These TCRs come from an adult with an advanced solid tumor such as melanoma, head and neck, liver or kidney cancer. CDR3s include the opening cysteine and the closing phenylalanine or tryptophan. The D gene is left open where the match is weak. Size is stated for part of the rows, as once, few or many counts, or as a class when the clone is expanded.

d_call | clone_size | j_call | v_call | cdr3_nt | cdr3_aa
- | - | TRBJ2-1 | TRBV2 | TGTGCCAGCAGTGAAGAATCGCAGGCTGGAAAGTTCTTC | CASSEESQAGKFF
TRBD1 | - | TRBJ1-1 | TRBV4-3 | TGCGCCAGCAGCCTTGACAGGGGGCGAATGAACACTGAAGCTTTCTTT | CASSLDRGRMNTEAFF
- | - | TRBJ2-7 | TRBV4-3 | TGCGCCAGCAGCCAAGATATGGGCAGAGCCTCCTTCGGTGACGAGCAGTACTTC | CASSQDMGRASFGDEQYF
- | many | TRBJ1-5 | TRBV2 | TGTGCCAGCAGTGGGACCGGGTTTCAGCCCCAGCATTTT | CASSGTGFQPQHF
TRBD2 | - | TRBJ2-3 | TRBV5-1 | TGCGCCAGCAGCTCGTTGACTAGCGGGGCTATGGATACGCAGTATTTT | CASSSLTSGAMDTQYF
- | - | TRBJ1-2 | TRBV18 | TGTGCCAGCTCACCCACCAGCCTCAGCTATGGCTACACCTTC | CASSPTSLSYGYTF
- | - | TRBJ2-7 | TRBV7-9 | TGTGCCAGCAGCTTAAAGGGGGCGGGATACGAGCAGTACTTC | CASSLKGAGYEQYF
TRBD2 | few | TRBJ2-7 | TRBV7-2 | TGTGCCAGCAGCTTAACTAGCGGTAATCACGAGCAGTACTTC | CASSLTSGNHEQYF
- | - | TRBJ1-6 | TRBV7-2 | TGTGCCAGCAGGAATGGGGTGGGAAATTCACCCCTCCACTTT | CASRNGVGNSPLHF
- | - | TRBJ2-4 | TRBV30 | TGTGCCTCTCAGGGGAAAAACATTCAGTACTTC | CASQGKNIQYF
TRBD2 | - | TRBJ2-7 | TRBV10-3 | TGTGCCATCAGGCCCGGGACTAGCGGATCCTACGAGCAGTACTTC | CAIRPGTSGSYEQYF
TRBD1 | - | TRBJ1-2 | TRBV19 | TGTGCCAGTAGTCCGGACAGGGAGTATGGCTACACCTTC | CASSPDREYGYTF
TRBD2 | once | TRBJ2-5 | TRBV18 | TGTGCCAGCTCACCTCAAAGGACTAGCGGGAGTGAGACCCAGTACTTC | CASSPQRTSGSETQYF
TRBD1 | - | TRBJ2-4 | TRBV29-1 | TGCAGCGTAAGGCCGGGACAGGGAAACATTCAGTACTTC | CSVRPGQGNIQYF
- | - | TRBJ2-1 | TRBV19 | TGTGCCAGTAGTATAAGGAGCAATGAGCAGTTCTTC | CASSIRSNEQFF
- | few | TRBJ1-5 | TRBV28 | TGTGCCAGCAGTTTACCGTACAATCAGCCCCAGCATTTT | CASSLPYNQPQHF
- | once | TRBJ1-2 | TRBV19 | TGTGCCAGTAGTCCACCTCGGGGGTTTAACTATGGCTACACCTTC | CASSPPRGFNYGYTF
- | - | TRBJ1-4 | TRBV28 | TGTGCCAGCAGTTTGAGGAATGAAAAACTGTTTTTT | CASSLRNEKLFF
TRBD2 | - | TRBJ2-2 | TRBV7-8 | TGTGCCAGCAGCTTAGCGGGCGGGAGTTACACCGGGGAGCTGTTTTTT | CASSLAGGSYTGELFF
TRBD1 | few | TRBJ1-2 | TRBV25-1 | TGTGCCAGCAGTGAAATGGGGGACAGGGCTGACTATGGCTACACCTTC | CASSEMGDRADYGYTF